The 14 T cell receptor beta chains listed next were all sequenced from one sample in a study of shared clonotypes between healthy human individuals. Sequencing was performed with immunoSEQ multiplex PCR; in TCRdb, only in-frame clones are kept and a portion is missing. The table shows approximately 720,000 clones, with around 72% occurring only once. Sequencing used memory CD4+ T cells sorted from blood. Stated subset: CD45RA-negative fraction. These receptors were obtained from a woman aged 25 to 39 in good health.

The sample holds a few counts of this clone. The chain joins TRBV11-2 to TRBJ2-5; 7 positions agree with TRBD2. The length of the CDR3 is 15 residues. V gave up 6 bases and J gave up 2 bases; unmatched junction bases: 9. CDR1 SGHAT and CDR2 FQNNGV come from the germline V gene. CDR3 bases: TGTGCCAGCAGGGGGAGGGGCCTAGGACAAGAGACCCAGTACTTC. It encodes CASRGRGLGQETQYF.

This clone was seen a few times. DNA of the CDR3: TGCGCCACCAGCGGACAGGGGGGCACTGAAGCTTTCTTT. As protein: CATSGQGGTEAFF. The rearrangement links TRBV10-2 to TRBJ1-1; 10 positions agree with TRBD1. V trimming: 10 bases; J trimming: 4 bases; junction bases outside the gene matches: 6. Germline V gene lookup returns CDR1 WSHSY and CDR2 SAAADI. The CDR3 extends over 13 amino acids.

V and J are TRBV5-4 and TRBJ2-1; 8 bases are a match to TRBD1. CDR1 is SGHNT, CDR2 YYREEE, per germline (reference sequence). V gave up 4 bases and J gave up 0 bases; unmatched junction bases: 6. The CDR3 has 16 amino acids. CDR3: CASSPAGGLSYNEQFF. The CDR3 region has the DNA TGTGCCAGCAGCCCAGCAGGGGGCCTCTCCTACAATGAGCAGTTCTTC.

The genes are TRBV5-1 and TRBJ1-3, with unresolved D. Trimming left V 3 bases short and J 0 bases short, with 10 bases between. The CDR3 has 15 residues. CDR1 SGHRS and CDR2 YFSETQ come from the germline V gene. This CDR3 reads CASSYGGSSGNTIYF. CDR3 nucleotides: TGCGCCAGCAGCTACGGAGGATCCTCTGGAAACACCATATATTTT. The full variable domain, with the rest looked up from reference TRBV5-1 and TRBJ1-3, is KAGVTQTPRYLIKTRGQQVTLSCSPISGHRSVSWYQQTPGQGLQFLFEYFSETQRNKGNFPGRFSGRQFSNSRSEMNVSTLELGDSALYLCASSYGGSSGNTIYFGEGSWLTVV.

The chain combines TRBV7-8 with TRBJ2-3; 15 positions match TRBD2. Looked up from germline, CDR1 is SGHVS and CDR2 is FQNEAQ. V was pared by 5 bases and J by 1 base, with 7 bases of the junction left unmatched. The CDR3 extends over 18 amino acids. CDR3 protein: CASSPPGLAGGGTDTQYF. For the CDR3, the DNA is TGTGCCAGCAGCCCGCCGGGACTAGCGGGAGGAGGCACAGATACGCAGTATTTT.

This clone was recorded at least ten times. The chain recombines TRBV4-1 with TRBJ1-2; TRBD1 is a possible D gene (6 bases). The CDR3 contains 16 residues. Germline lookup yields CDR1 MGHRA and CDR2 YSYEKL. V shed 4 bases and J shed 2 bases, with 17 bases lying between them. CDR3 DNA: TGCGCCAGCAGCCGGGGGCCGACCGGGAGCAACTATGGCTACACCTTC. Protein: CASSRGPTGSNYGYTF.

The CDR3 coding sequence is TGTGCCAGCAGTTCCCAAACTCACAGGTTACCCCGCTCCTACGAGCAGTACTTC. Amino acids: CASSSQTHRLPRSYEQYF. The rearrangement uses TRBV27 and TRBJ2-7; tentatively, D is TRBD1 (5 bases). The CDR3 has 18 residues. Per germline, CDR1 MNHEY and CDR2 SMNVEV (reference sequence). Trimming cost V 4 bases and J 0 bases, with 22 bases left between them.

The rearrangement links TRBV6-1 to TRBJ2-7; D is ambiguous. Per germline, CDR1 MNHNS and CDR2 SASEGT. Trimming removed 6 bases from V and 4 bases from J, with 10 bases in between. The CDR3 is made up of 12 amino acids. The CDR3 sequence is CASSRVGYEQYF. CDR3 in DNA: TGTGCCAGCAGCAGAGTAGGGTACGAGCAGTACTTC.

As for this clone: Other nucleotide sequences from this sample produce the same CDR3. In nucleotides, the CDR3 is TGCGCCAGCAGTCCGGGACTAGCGGGAGAGGTAGATACGCAGTATTTT. Amino acid sequence: CASSPGLAGEVDTQYF. The V call is TRBV5-1, the J call TRBJ2-3, with 14 bases that match TRBD2. CDR1 is SGHRS, CDR2 YFSETQ, per germline. The CDR3 is 16 amino acids. Trimming cost V 5 bases and J 5 bases; bases outside gene matches: 7.

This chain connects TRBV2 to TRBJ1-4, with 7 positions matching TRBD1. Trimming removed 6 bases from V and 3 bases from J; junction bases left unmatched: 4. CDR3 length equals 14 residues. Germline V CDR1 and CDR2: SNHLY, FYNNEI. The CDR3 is CASRDRVANEKLFF. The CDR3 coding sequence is TGTGCCAGCAGAGACAGGGTGGCTAATGAAAAACTGTTTTTT.

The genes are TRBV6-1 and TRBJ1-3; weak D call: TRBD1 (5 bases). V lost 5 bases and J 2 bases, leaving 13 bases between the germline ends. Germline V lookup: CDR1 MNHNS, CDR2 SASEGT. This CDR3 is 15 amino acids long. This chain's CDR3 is CASSPTGVTGNTIYF. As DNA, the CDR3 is TGTGCCAGCAGTCCAACAGGCGTAACTGGAAACACCATATATTTT.

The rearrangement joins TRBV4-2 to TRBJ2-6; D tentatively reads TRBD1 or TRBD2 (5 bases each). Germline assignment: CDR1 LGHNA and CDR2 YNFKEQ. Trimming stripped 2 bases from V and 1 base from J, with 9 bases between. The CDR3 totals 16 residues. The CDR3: CASSQSRGSGANVLTF. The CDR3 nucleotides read TGTGCCAGCAGCCAATCGAGGGGTTCTGGGGCCAACGTCCTGACTTTC.

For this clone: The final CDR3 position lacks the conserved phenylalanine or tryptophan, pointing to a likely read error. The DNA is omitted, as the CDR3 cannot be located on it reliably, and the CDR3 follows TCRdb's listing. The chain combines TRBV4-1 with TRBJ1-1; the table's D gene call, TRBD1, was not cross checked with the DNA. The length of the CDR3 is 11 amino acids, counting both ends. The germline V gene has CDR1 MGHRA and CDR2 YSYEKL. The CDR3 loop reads CASRHDRRFEG.

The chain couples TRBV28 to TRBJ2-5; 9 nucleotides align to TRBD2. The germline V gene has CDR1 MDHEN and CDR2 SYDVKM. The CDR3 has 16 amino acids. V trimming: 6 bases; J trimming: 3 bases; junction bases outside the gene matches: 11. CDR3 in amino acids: CASSSPSGTPKETQYF. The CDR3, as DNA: TGTGCCAGCAGCTCCCCTAGCGGGACCCCTAAAGAGACCCAGTACTTC.